These 18 T cell receptor beta chains came from one sample sequenced in a study of T-cell memory formation after mild COVID-19. TCRdb reprocessed the 5' RACE reads with MiXCR, giving one entry per CDR3 protein. The data show 350,000 to 400,000 distinct CDR3 sequences, approximately 14% seen once. Sequences were obtained from PBMCs or a T cell subset sorted from them (not recorded which). These receptors all come from a man younger than 35 who had mild COVID-19 (a few samples of this study predate the infection). Cell type and time point are not known.

This clonotype has a count of ten or more. The rearrangement joins TRBV28 to TRBJ2-3; 8 bases match TRBD2. CDR3 length: 14 amino acids. V gave up 10 bases and J gave up 2 bases; unmatched junction bases: 8. Germline assignment: CDR1 MDHEN and CDR2 SYDVKM. The CDR3 spells CATYSGATTDTQYF. The DNA for the CDR3 is TGTGCCACTTATAGCGGGGCGACCACAGATACGCAGTATTTT.

This clonotype occurred many times. The chain has TRBV7-9 and TRBJ2-4; 9 bases line up with TRBD1. Germline trimming cut 5 bases from V and 8 bases from J; bases unmatched to any gene: 10. Germline V CDR1 and CDR2: SEHNR, FQNEAQ (reference sequence). This CDR3 spans 15 amino acids. DNA for the CDR3: TGTGCCAGCAGCCCGCCGGGACAGGGAGTTTACATTCAGTACTTC. This codes for CASSPPGQGVYIQYF.

With respect to this clonotype: This may be a read error, as it is one base from a much larger clone. The V and J genes are TRBV28 and TRBJ2-6; D gene ambiguous. V gave up 3 bases and J gave up 0 bases, with 3 bases separating them. Germline V gene sequence: CDR1 MDHEN, CDR2 SYDVKM. The CDR3 is made up of 14 amino acids. The CDR3, as DNA: TGTGCCAGCAGTTTTAGCTCTGGGGCCAACGTCCTGACTTTC. It yields the protein CASSFSSGANVLTF.

This clonotype was found a few times. The chain is built from TRBV10-3 and TRBJ1-1, with a possible D match to TRBD1 (5 bases). The germline V and J ends were trimmed by 7 bases and 1 base, with 13 bases remaining between them. This CDR3 contains 14 residues. CDR1 and CDR2 (germline): ENHRY, SYGVKD. CDR3 nucleotide sequence: TGTGCCATCACGGGGGTGGGCAAGAACACTGAAGCTTTCTTT. As protein: CAITGVGKNTEAFF.

The sample holds a few counts of this clonotype. The V call is TRBV6-2 or TRBV6-3, the J call TRBJ2-1; TRBD2 matches 9 bases. Germline V lookup: CDR1 MNHEY, CDR2 SVGEGT. This CDR3 contains 15 residues. After removal of 10 bases from V and 0 bases from J, the junction contained 7 bases not matched to a gene. The CDR3 protein is CATGGGAFSYNEQFF. CDR3 in DNA: TGTGCCACGGGCGGGGGGGCCTTCTCCTACAATGAGCAGTTCTTC.

This chain joins TRBV12-5 and TRBJ1-1; no clear D. Germline V gives CDR1 LGHNT, CDR2 FRNRAP. The CDR3 is 12 amino acids. V lost 5 bases and J lost 0, with 4 bases in between. Written as DNA, the CDR3 is TGTGCTAGTGGTCTTATGAACACTGAAGCTTTCTTT. Encoded protein: CASGLMNTEAFF.

The chain links TRBV29-1 to TRBJ2-1; perhaps TRBD1 as D (5 bases). Per the germline V gene, CDR1 is SQVTM and CDR2 is ANQGSEA. V lost 6 bases, J lost 0 bases, and 9 bases lay in between. The CDR3 is 13 amino acids. The CDR3 DNA follows: TGCAGCGTATTTAGGGGCTCCTACAATGAGCAGTTCTTC. It codes for CSVFRGSYNEQFF.

The CDR3 bases are TGTGCCAGCAGCGTGGACAGGGGGAACACCGGGGAGCTGTTTTTT. This codes for CASSVDRGNTGELFF. The genes are TRBV2 and TRBJ2-2; 9 bases are a match to TRBD1. V lost 6 bases to trimming and J lost 1 base; unmatched junction nucleotides: 3. Germline V lookup: CDR1 SNHLY, CDR2 FYNNEI. The CDR3 is 15 amino acids.

This chain uses TRBV20-1 with TRBJ2-3, with D tentatively TRBD2 (6 bases). V lost 7 bases and J 1 base, leaving 15 bases between the germline ends. Per germline, CDR1 DFQATT and CDR2 SNEGSKA (reference sequence). The CDR3 consists of 14 residues. CDR3 residues: CSEGGGLRTDTQYF. The CDR3 DNA follows: TGCAGTGAGGGAGGCGGGCTCCGCACAGATACGCAGTATTTT.

The table lists this clonotype with a few counts. The chain combines TRBV4-3 with TRBJ2-3; possible D gene TRBD2, 6 bases. The CDR3 is 13 residues long. The germline V and J ends were trimmed by 4 bases and 6 bases, with 11 bases remaining between them. The V gene's germline CDR1 is LGHNA and CDR2 YSLEER. CDR3 in DNA: TGCGCCAGCAGCCCAGGACTACTCGATACGCAGTATTTT. This sequence encodes CASSPGLLDTQYF.

The chain carries TRBV7-9 and TRBJ2-2; D not resolved. V was cut by 5 bases and J by 4 bases, with 14 bases left in between. This CDR3 has 15 amino acids. Germline-derived CDR1 and CDR2 are SEHNR and FQNEAQ (reference sequence). CDR3 protein: CASSLFLGLTGELFF. In nucleotides, the CDR3 is TGTGCCAGCAGCCTGTTCTTGGGCCTCACCGGGGAGCTGTTTTTT.

A few counts support this clonotype. The chain combines TRBV27 with TRBJ1-2; D perhaps matches TRBD1 (6 bases). V dropped 0 bases and J dropped 4 bases, with 15 bases sitting between them. In germline, CDR1 is MNHEY, CDR2 SMNVEV (reference sequence). The CDR3 consists of 16 residues. CDR3 amino acids: CASSLSVDRLLYGYTF. In DNA, the CDR3 is TGTGCCAGCAGTTTATCGGTCGACAGGCTACTCTATGGCTACACCTTC.

This chain uses TRBV2 with TRBJ1-6; D not certain. Germline CDR1 SNHLY, CDR2 FYNNEI. This CDR3 has 15 amino acids. V was cut by 5 bases and J by 4 bases, with 12 bases left in between. CDR3 region: CASSLARGYNSPLHF. Written as DNA, the CDR3 is TGTGCCAGCAGTCTTGCGCGGGGATATAATTCACCCCTCCACTTT.

This clonotype came up a few times. The V and J genes are TRBV7-9 and TRBJ1-2, with D possibly matching TRBD1 (5 bases). CDR3 length equals 15 residues. Germline V gene sequence: CDR1 SEHNR, CDR2 FQNEAQ (reference sequence). V was clipped by 1 base and J by 3 bases, with 12 bases between them. The CDR3 DNA is TGTGCCAGCAGCTTAGGGGGGGACGGGGACTATGGCTACACCTTC. This encodes CASSLGGDGDYGYTF.

This clonotype was detected many times. CDR3 region: CSARVTEAFF. In nucleotides, the CDR3 is TGCAGCGCCCGGGTCACTGAAGCTTTCTTT. The chain recombines TRBV29-1 with TRBJ1-1; D is uncertain. Germline lookup yields CDR1 SQVTM and CDR2 ANQGSEA. Deletions cut 7 bases from V and 4 bases from J, with 7 bases between. The CDR3 has 10 amino acids. The whole variable domain, remainder taken from reference TRBV29-1 and TRBJ1-1, is SAVISQKPSRDICQRGTSLTIQCQVDSQVTMMFWYRQQPGQSLTLIATANQGSEATYESGFVIDKFPISRPNLTFSTLTVSNMSPEDSSIYLCSARVTEAFFGQGTRLTVV.

The chain combines TRBV6-2 or TRBV6-3 with TRBJ1-2; 7 nucleotides match TRBD1. The CDR3 runs to 14 residues. Germline assignment: CDR1 MNHEY and CDR2 SVGEGT. V lost 4 bases, J lost 4 bases, and 6 bases stayed unmatched. The CDR3: CASSSKTGSYGYTF. For the CDR3, the DNA is TGTGCCAGCAGTTCAAAGACAGGGTCCTATGGCTACACCTTC.

The chain combines TRBV2 with TRBJ2-7; a weak D match, TRBD1 (6 bases). Trimming took off 4 bases at V and 4 bases at J, with 11 bases between the two ends. CDR3 size: 13 residues. CDR1 is SNHLY and CDR2 is FYNNEI in the germline V gene. The CDR3 region is CASSGDRSYEQYF. CDR3 in DNA: TGTGCCAGCAGTGGAGACAGGTCGTACGAGCAGTACTTC.

This clonotype occurred many times. This chain connects TRBV7-2 to TRBJ2-1; a possible D gene is TRBD1 (5 bases). V was clipped by 4 bases and J by 8 bases, with 12 bases between them. The CDR3 loop spans 13 amino acids. Looked up from germline, CDR1 is SGHTA and CDR2 is FQGNSA. The CDR3 reads CASSSAGHHEQFF. DNA of the CDR3: TGTGCCAGCAGCTCAGCAGGGCACCATGAGCAGTTCTTC.